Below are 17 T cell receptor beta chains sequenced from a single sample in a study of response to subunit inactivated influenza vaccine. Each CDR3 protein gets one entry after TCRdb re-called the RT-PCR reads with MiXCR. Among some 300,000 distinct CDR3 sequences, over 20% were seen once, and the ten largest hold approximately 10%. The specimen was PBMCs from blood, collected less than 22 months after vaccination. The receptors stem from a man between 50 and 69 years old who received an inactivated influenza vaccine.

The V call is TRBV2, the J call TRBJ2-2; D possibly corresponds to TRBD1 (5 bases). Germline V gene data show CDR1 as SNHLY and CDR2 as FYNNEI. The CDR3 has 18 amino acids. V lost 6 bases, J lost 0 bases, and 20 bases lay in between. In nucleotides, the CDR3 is TGTGCCAGCAGCGATACCCCCATCTCAGGGCCGAACACCGGGGAGCTGTTTTTT. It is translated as CASSDTPISGPNTGELFF.

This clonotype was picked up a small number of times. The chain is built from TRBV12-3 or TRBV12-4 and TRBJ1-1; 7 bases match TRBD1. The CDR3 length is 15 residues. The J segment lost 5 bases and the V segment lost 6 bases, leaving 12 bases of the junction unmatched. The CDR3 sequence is CASSPTTGRGTEAFF. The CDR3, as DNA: TGTGCCAGCAGCCCGACGACAGGGAGGGGGACTGAAGCTTTCTTT.

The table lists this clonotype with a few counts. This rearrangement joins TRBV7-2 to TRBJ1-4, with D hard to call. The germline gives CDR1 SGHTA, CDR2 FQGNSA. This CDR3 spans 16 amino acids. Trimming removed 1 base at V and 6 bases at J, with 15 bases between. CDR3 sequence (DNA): TGTGCCAGCAGCTTAGTCTTTAGGGTGGAAGATGAAAAACTGTTTTTT. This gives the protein CASSLVFRVEDEKLFF.

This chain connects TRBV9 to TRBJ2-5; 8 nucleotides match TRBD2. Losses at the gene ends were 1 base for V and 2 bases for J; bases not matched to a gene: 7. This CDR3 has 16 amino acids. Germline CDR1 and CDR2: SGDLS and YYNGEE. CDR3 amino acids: CASSVSAGVGQETQYF. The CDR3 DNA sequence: TGTGCCAGCAGCGTATCAGCGGGAGTGGGACAAGAGACCCAGTACTTC.

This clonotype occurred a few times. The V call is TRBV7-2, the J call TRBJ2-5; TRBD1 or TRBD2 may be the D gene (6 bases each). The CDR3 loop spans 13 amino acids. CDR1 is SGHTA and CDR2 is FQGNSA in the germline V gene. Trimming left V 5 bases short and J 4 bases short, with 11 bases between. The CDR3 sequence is CASSAKGGETQYF. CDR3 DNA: TGTGCCAGCAGCGCTAAGGGGGGAGAGACCCAGTACTTC.

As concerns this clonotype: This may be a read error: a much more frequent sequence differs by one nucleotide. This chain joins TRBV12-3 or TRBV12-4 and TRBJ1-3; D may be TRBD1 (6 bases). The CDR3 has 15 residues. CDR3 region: CASSEGTPSGITIYF. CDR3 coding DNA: TGTGCCAGCAGTGAAGGGACACCGTCTGGAATCACCATATATTTT.

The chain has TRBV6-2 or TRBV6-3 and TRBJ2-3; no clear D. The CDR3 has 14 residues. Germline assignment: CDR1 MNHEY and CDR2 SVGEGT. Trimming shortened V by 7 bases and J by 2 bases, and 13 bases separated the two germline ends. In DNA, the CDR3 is TGTGCCAGCATGGGTGAAGAGCCCACAGATACGCAGTATTTT. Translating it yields CASMGEEPTDTQYF.

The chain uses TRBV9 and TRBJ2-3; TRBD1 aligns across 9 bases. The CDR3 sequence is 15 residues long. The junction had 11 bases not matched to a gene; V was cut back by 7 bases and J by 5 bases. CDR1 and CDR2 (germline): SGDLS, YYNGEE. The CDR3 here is CASCLGQGSVDTQYF. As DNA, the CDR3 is TGTGCCAGCTGCCTAGGACAGGGGTCCGTAGATACGCAGTATTTT.

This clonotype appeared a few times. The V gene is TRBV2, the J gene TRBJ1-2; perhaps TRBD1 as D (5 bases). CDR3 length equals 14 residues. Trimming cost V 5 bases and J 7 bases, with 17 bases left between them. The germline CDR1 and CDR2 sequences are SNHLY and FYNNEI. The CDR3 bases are TGTGCCAGCAGTTCTCCGACAGCCGTCCGTGGCTACACCTTC. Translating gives CASSSPTAVRGYTF.

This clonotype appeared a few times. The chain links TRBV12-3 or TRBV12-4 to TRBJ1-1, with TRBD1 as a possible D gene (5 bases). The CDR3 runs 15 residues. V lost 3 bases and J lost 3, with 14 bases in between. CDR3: CASSLGPSGDTEAFF. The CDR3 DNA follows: TGTGCCAGCAGTTTGGGACCCTCAGGCGACACTGAAGCTTTCTTT.

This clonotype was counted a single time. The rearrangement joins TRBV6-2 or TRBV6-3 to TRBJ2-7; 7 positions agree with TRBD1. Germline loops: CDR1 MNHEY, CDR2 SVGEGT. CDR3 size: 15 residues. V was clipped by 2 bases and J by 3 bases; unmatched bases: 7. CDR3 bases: TGTGCCAGCAGTTACGGGCAGGGGGTGTTCTACGAGCAGTACTTC. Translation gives CASSYGQGVFYEQYF.

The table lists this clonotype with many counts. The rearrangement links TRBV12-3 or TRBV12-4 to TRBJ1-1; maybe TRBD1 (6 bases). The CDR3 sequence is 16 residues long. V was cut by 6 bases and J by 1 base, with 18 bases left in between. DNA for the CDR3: TGTGCCAGCAGCCGTGGGACACATATAACGAACACTGAAGCTTTCTTT. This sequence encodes CASSRGTHITNTEAFF.

CDR3 in amino acids: CAISDRKGMGFGEKLFF. The CDR3 DNA reads TGTGCCATCAGTGATCGCAAGGGAATGGGGTTCGGGGAAAAACTGTTTTTT. V gene TRBV10-3 combines with J gene TRBJ1-4; D is unclear. The germline V gene encodes CDR1 ENHRY and CDR2 SYGVKD. The CDR3 is 17 amino acids. Trimming removed 3 bases at V and 8 bases at J, with 22 bases between.

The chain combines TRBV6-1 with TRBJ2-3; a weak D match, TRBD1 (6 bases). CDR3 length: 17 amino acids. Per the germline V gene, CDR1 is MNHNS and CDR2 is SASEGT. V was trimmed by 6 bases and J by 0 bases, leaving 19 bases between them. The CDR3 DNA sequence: TGTGCCAGCAGCCGAACCATAACAGGGTTTAGCACAGATACGCAGTATTTT. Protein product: CASSRTITGFSTDTQYF.

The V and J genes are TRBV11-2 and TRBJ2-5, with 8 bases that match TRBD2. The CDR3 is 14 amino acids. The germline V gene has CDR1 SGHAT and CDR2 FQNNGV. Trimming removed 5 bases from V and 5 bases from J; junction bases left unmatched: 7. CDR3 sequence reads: CASSRNGREETQYF. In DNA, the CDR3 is TGTGCCAGCAGCCGGAACGGGAGGGAGGAGACCCAGTACTTC.

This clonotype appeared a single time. The CDR3 loop reads CASKDGRTYNEQFF. The DNA for the CDR3 is TGTGCCAGCAAAGACGGGAGGACTTACAATGAGCAGTTCTTC. The chain couples TRBV28 to TRBJ2-1, with TRBD2 identical over 7 bases. CDR1 is MDHEN and CDR2 is SYDVKM in the germline V gene. This CDR3 comprises 14 residues. V lost 7 bases to trimming and J lost 4 bases; unmatched junction nucleotides: 7.

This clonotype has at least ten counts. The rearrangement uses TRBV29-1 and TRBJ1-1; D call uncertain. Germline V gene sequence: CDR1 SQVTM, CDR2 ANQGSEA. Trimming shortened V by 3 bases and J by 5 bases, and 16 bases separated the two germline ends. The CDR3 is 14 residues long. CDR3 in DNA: TGCAGCGTTGAGTGGTTTAATCTAAGGACTGAAGCTTTCTTT. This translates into CSVEWFNLRTEAFF.